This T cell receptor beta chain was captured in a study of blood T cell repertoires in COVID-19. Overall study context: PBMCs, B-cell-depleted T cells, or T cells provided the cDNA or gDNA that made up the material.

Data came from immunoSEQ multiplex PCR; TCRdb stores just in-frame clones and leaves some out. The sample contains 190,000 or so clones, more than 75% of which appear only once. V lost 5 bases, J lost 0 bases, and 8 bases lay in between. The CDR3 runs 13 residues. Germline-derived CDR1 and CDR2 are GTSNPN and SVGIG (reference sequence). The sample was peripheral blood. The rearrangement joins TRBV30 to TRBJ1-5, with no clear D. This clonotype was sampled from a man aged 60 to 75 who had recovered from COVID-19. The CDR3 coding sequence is TGTGCCTGGGCGGACTCTAGCAATCAGCCCCAGCATTTT. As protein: CAWADSSNQPQHF.